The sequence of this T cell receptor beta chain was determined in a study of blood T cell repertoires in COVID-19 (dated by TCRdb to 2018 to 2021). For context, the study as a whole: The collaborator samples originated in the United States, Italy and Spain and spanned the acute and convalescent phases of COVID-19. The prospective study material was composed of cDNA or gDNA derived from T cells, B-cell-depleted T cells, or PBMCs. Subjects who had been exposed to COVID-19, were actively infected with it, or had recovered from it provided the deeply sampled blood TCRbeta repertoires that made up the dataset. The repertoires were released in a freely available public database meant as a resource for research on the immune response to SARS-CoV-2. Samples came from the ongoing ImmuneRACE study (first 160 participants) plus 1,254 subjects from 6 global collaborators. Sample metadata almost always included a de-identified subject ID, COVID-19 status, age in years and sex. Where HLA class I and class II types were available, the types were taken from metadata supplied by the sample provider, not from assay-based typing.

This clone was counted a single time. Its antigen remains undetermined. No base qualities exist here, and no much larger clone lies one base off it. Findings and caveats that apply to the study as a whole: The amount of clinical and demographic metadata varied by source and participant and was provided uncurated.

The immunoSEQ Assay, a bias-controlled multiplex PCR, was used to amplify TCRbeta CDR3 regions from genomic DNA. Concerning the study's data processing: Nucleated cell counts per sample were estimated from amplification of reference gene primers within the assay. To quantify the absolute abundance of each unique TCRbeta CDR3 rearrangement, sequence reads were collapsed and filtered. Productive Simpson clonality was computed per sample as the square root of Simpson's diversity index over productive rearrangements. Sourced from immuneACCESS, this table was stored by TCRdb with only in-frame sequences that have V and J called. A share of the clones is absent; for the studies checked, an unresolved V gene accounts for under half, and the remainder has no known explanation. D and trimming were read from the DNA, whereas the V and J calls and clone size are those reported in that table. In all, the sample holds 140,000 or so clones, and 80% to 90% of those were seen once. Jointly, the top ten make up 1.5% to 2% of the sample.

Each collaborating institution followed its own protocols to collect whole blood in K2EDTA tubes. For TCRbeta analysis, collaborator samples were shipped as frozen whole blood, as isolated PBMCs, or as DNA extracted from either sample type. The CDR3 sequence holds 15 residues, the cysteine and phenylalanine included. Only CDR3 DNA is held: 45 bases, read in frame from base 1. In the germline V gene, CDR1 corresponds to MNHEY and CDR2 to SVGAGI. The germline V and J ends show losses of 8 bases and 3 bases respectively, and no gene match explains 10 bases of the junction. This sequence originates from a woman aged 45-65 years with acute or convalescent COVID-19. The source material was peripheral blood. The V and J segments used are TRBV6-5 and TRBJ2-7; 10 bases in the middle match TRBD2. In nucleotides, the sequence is TGTGCCAGCTCCCTTTGGACTAGCGGAATCTACGAGCAGTACTTC. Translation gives CASSLWTSGIYEQYF.